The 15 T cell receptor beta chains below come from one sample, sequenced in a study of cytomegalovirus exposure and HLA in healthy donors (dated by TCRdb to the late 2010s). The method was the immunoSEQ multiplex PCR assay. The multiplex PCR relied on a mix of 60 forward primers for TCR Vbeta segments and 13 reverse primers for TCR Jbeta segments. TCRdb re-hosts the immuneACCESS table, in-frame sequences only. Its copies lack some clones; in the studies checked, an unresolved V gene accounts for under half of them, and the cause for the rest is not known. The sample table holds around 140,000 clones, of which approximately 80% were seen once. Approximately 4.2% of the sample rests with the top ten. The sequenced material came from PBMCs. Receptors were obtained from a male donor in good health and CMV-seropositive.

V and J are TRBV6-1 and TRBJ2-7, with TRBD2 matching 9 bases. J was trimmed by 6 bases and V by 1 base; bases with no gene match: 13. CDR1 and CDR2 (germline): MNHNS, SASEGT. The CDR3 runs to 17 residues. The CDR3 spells CASSEGLAGGPPGEQYF. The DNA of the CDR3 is TGTGCCAGCAGTGAAGGATTGGCGGGAGGGCCCCCGGGCGAGCAGTACTTC.

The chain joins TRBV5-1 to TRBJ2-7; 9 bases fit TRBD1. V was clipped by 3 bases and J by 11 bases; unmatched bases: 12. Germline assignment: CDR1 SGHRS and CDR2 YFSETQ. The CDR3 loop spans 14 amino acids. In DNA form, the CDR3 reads TGCGCCAGCAGCTCGGACAGGGGAAACGGTATAGAGTACTTC. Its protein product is CASSSDRGNGIEYF.

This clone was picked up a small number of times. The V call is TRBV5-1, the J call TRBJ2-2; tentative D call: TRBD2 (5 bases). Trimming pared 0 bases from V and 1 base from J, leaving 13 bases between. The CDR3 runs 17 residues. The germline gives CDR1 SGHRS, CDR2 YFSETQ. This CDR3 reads CASSLVSDSLNTGELFF. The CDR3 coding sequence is TGCGCCAGCAGCTTGGTTTCGGACTCCTTGAACACCGGGGAGCTGTTTTTT.

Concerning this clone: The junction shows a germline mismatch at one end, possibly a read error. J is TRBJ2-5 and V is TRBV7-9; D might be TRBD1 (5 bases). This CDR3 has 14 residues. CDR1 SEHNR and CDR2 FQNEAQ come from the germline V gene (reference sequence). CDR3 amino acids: CSSSLGRGQETQYF. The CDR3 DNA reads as TGTTCCAGCAGCTTGGGGCGTGGCCAAGAGACCCAGTACTTC.

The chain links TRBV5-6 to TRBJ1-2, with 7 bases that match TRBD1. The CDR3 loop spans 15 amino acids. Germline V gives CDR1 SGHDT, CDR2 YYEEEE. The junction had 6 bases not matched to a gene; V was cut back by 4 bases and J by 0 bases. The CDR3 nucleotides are TGTGCCAGCAGCCACGGGACAGCTACTAACTATGGCTACACCTTC. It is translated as CASSHGTATNYGYTF.

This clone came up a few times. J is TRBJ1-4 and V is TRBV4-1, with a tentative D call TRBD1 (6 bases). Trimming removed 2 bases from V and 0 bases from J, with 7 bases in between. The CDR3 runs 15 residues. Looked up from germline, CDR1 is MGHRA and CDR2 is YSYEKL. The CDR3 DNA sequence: TGCGCCAGCAGCCAACGACAGGCAACTAATGAAAAACTGTTTTTT. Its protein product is CASSQRQATNEKLFF.

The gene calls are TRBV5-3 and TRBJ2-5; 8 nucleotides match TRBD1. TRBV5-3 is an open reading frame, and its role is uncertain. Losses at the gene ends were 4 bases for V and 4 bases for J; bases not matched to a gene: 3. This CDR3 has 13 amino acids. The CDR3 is CARSVQGGETQYF. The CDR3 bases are TGTGCCAGAAGCGTACAGGGGGGAGAGACCCAGTACTTC.

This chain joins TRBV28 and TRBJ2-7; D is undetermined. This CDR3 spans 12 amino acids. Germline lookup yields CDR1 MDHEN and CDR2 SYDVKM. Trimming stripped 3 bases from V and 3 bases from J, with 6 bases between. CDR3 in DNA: TGTGCCAGCAGTTTTGTCTTCTACGAGCAGTACTTC. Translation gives CASSFVFYEQYF. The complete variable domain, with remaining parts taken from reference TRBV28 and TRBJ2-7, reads DVKVTQSSRYLVKRTGEKVFLECVQDMDHENMFWYRQDPGLGLRLIYFSYDVKMKEKGDIPEGYSVSREKKERFSLILESASTNQTSMYLCASSFVFYEQYFGPGTRLTVT.

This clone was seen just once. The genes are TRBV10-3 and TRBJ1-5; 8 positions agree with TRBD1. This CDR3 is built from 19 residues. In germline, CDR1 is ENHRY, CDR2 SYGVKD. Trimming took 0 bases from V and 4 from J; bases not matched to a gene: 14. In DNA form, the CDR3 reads TGTGCCATCAGTGAGTCGATGGTCAGGGGGCAAGTTGGTAATCAGCCCCAGCATTTT. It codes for CAISESMVRGQVGNQPQHF.

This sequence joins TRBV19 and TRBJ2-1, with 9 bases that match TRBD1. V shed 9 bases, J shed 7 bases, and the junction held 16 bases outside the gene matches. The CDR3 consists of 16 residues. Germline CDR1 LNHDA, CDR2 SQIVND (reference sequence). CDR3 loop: CASSPGTGQTWNEQFF. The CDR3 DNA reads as TGTGCCAGCAGCCCCGGGACAGGGCAAACGTGGAATGAGCAGTTCTTC.

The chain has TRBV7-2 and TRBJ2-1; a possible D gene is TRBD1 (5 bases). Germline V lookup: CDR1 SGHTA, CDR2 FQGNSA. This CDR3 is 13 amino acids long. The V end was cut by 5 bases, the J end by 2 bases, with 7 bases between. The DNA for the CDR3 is TGTGCCAGCAGCCAGGACACCTACAATGAGCAGTTCTTC. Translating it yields CASSQDTYNEQFF.

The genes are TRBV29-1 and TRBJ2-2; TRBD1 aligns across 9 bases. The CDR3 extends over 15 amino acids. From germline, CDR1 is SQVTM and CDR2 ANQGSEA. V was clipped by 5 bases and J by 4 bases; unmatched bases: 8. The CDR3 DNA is TGCAGCGTTTCGCCGGGACAGGGCGTCACCGGGGAGCTGTTTTTT. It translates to CSVSPGQGVTGELFF.

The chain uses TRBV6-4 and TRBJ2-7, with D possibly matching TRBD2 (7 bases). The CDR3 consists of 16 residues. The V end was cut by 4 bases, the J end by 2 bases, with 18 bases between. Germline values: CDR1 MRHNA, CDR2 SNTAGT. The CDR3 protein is CASSGGGPRVPYEQYF. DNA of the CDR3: TGTGCCAGCAGTGGCGGGGGCCCGCGGGTTCCCTACGAGCAGTACTTC.

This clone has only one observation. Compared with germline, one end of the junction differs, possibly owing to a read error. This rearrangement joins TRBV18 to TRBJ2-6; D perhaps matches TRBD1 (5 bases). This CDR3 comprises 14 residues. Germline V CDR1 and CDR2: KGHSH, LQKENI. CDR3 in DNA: TGTGCCAGCTCGGTCGGTGAAGGGGCCAACGGCCTGACTTTC. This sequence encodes CASSVGEGANGLTF.

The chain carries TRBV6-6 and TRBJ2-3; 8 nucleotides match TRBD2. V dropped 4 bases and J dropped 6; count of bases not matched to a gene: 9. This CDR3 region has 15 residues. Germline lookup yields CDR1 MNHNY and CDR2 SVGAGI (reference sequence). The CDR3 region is CASSSHGGAPDTQYF. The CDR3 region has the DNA TGTGCCAGCAGTTCGCACGGGGGGGCTCCGGATACGCAGTATTTT.